A selection of T cell receptor beta chains follows, all from one sample in a study of a mutant IDH1 vaccine in newly diagnosed glioma. Clones were sequenced by immunoSEQ multiplex PCR, and TCRdb holds only the in-frame ones, with some missing. The sample holds 55,000 or so clones, roughly 90% seen once. Which antigens these TCRs recognize remains unknown. The sample was PBMCs, taken from a glioma patient whose treatment included an IDH1 peptide vaccine. Every receptor here comes from a man aged 50 or older with glioma. The CDR3 runs from the conserved cysteine through the conserved F or W. Each record gives: V gene, J gene, clone size, D gene, CDR3 DNA, CDR3 protein. D genes are given only for firm matches. Some rows mark clone size as missing; the rest say once, few, many or name a class of expanded clone.

V gene: TRBV7-2
J gene: TRBJ2-1
clone size: .
D gene: .
CDR3 DNA: TGTGCCAGCACCGAAAATAGGGGCCCGCCGAACAATGAGCAGTTCTTC
CDR3 protein: CASTENRGPPNNEQFF

V gene: TRBV7-8
J gene: TRBJ1-5
clone size: once
D gene: .
CDR3 DNA: TGTGCCAGCAGCCCCAAATATCAGCCCCAGCATTTT
CDR3 protein: CASSPKYQPQHF

V gene: TRBV15
J gene: TRBJ2-1
clone size: .
D gene: .
CDR3 DNA: TGTGCCACCAGCAGAACCGGGGAGAGTAAGCAGTTCTTC
CDR3 protein: CATSRTGESKQFF

V gene: TRBV5-1
J gene: TRBJ2-7
clone size: .
D gene: .
CDR3 DNA: TGCGCCAGCAGCCCGGGAGTAGGCTACGAGCAGTACTTC
CDR3 protein: CASSPGVGYEQYF

V gene: TRBV6-5
J gene: TRBJ1-2
clone size: .
D gene: .
CDR3 DNA: TGTGCCAGCAGTTACCTCGGCGGGTTCTACACCTTC
CDR3 protein: CASSYLGGFYTF

V gene: TRBV4-2
J gene: TRBJ1-1
clone size: .
D gene: TRBD1
CDR3 DNA: TGTGCCAGCAGCCAAGTGGAGGGGGCGGACACTGAAGCTTTCTTT
CDR3 protein: CASSQVEGADTEAFF

V gene: TRBV29-1
J gene: TRBJ2-5
clone size: .
D gene: .
CDR3 DNA: TGCAGCGTTGCCCCCACGGGACCTCCGGAGACCCAGTACTTC
CDR3 protein: CSVAPTGPPETQYF

V gene: TRBV7-8
J gene: TRBJ1-5
clone size: .
D gene: .
CDR3 DNA: TGTGCCAGCAGCTCCGACGGGAATCAGCCCCAGCATTTT
CDR3 protein: CASSSDGNQPQHF

V gene: TRBV14
J gene: TRBJ2-7
clone size: .
D gene: .
CDR3 DNA: TGTGCCAGCAGCCACCACGGACAGCGAGAGCAGTACTTC
CDR3 protein: CASSHHGQREQYF

V gene: TRBV30
J gene: TRBJ1-1
clone size: .
D gene: TRBD1
CDR3 DNA: TGTGCCTGGAGTGTCTGGTTGGGGCAGGGGGGCGGCACTGAAGCTTTCTTT
CDR3 protein: CAWSVWLGQGGGTEAFF

V gene: TRBV29-1
J gene: TRBJ1-5
clone size: .
D gene: TRBD1
CDR3 DNA: TGCAGCGTTAGAACCGGGACAGGGATCAATCAGCCCCAGCATTTT
CDR3 protein: CSVRTGTGINQPQHF

V gene: TRBV19
J gene: TRBJ2-3
clone size: .
D gene: TRBD2
CDR3 DNA: TGTGCCAGTAGTATGCCTAGCGGGAGACCCAACACAGATACGCAGTATTTT
CDR3 protein: CASSMPSGRPNTDTQYF

V gene: TRBV6-1
J gene: TRBJ2-3
clone size: .
D gene: .
CDR3 DNA: TGTGCCAGCTCTACGCTAGATACGCAGTATTTT
CDR3 protein: CASSTLDTQYF

V gene: TRBV7-9
J gene: TRBJ1-1
clone size: few
D gene: .
CDR3 DNA: TGTGCCAGCAGCCCCGGGACCTGGGGGACTGAAGCTTTCTTT
CDR3 protein: CASSPGTWGTEAFF

V gene: TRBV6-5
J gene: TRBJ2-5
clone size: .
D gene: .
CDR3 DNA: TGTGCCAGCAGACCCGACAGCCACCAAGAGACCCAGTACTTC
CDR3 protein: CASRPDSHQETQYF

V gene: TRBV7-8
J gene: TRBJ2-1
clone size: .
D gene: .
CDR3 DNA: TGTGCCAGCAGCTTAGTTTCGACAGCCTACAATGAGCAGTTCTTC
CDR3 protein: CASSLVSTAYNEQFF

V gene: TRBV28
J gene: TRBJ1-3
clone size: .
D gene: .
CDR3 DNA: TGTGCCAGCAGTTTAGGCATGGGGTTTGGAAACACCATATATTTT
CDR3 protein: CASSLGMGFGNTIYF

V gene: TRBV5-1
J gene: TRBJ1-6
clone size: .
D gene: .
CDR3 DNA: TGCGCCAGCAACGAAGGACGGTATAATTCACCCCTCCACTTT
CDR3 protein: CASNEGRYNSPLHF

V gene: TRBV5-1
J gene: TRBJ2-1
clone size: .
D gene: .
CDR3 DNA: TGCGCCAGCAGCTTGAGGGGCTACAATGAGCAGTTCTTC
CDR3 protein: CASSLRGYNEQFF

V gene: TRBV18
J gene: TRBJ2-3
clone size: .
D gene: .
CDR3 DNA: TGTGCCAGCTCACCAAGGGCCAGGGGATTCACAGATACGCAGTATTTT
CDR3 protein: CASSPRARGFTDTQYF

V gene: TRBV5-1
J gene: TRBJ2-7
clone size: .
D gene: TRBD2
CDR3 DNA: TGCGCCAGCAGCTTGGTGGCCCTAGCGGGAGGCGAGCAGTACTTC
CDR3 protein: CASSLVALAGGEQYF

V gene: TRBV30
J gene: TRBJ2-5
clone size: .
D gene: .
CDR3 DNA: TGTGCCTGGACGGGCTCGGGGACCCAGTACTTC
CDR3 protein: CAWTGSGTQYF

V gene: TRBV9
J gene: TRBJ2-1
clone size: once
D gene: TRBD1
CDR3 DNA: TGTGCCAGCAGCACACAAGGGGGCCCCAACAATGAGCAGTTCTTC
CDR3 protein: CASSTQGGPNNEQFF

V gene: TRBV29-1
J gene: TRBJ1-4
clone size: .
D gene: .
CDR3 DNA: TGCAGTGGAGCAACTAATGAAAAACTGTTTTTT
CDR3 protein: CSGATNEKLFF

V gene: TRBV7-2
J gene: TRBJ1-1
clone size: few
D gene: TRBD1
CDR3 DNA: TGTGCCAGCAGCTTAACGTTGACAGGGGGGAACACTGAAGCTTTCTTT
CDR3 protein: CASSLTLTGGNTEAFF

V gene: TRBV4-2
J gene: TRBJ1-5
clone size: .
D gene: .
CDR3 DNA: TGTGCCAGCAGCCAAGACCTCGGGGGCCCTCAGCCCCAGCATTTT
CDR3 protein: CASSQDLGGPQPQHF